This T cell receptor (beta chain) was sequenced during a study of blood T cell repertoires in COVID-19. Study background: Spain, Italy and the United States supplied samples that represented acute and convalescent COVID-19. In each case, the material was cDNA or gDNA derived from T cells, B-cell-depleted T cells, or PBMCs.

V was trimmed by 3 bases and J by 0 bases, leaving 5 bases between them. Per germline, CDR1 LNHDA and CDR2 SQIVND (reference sequence). The CDR3 covers 13 residues. In the original processing: Reference gene primers were amplified, and this amplification served to estimate nucleated cell counts. Measured with immunoSEQ multiplex PCR; TCRdb has only the in-frame clones, and not every one. D and trimming come from the DNA, and the V and J calls and clone size come from that table. The data show hundreds of thousands of clones, with approximately 86% seen just once and 3.6% held by the top ten. The TCR was taken from a woman older than 75 with acute or convalescent COVID-19. Sequencing used peripheral blood. V gene TRBV19 combines with J gene TRBJ1-1; D not resolved. The CDR3 spells CASSMSLNTEAFF. The CDR3 DNA follows: TGTGCCAGTAGTATGTCATTGAACACTGAAGCTTTCTTT. Complete variable domain (other parts from reference TRBV19 and TRBJ1-1): DGGITQSPKYLFRKEGQNVTLSCEQNLNHDAMYWYRQDPGQGLRLIYYSQIVNDFQKGDIAEGYSVSREKKESFPLTVTSAQKNPTAFYLCASSMSLNTEAFFGQGTRLTVV.